The 23 T cell receptor beta chains below all came from one sample that was sequenced in a study of T cell changes during pregnancy in multiple sclerosis. The repertoire was sequenced with immunoSEQ multiplex PCR; TCRdb's copy has only in-frame clones and lacks some. Among about 26,000 clones, roughly 87% were seen once, and the ten largest hold approximately 15%. The sample in question was CD8+ T cells from peripheral blood mononuclear cells, obtained in the second trimester of pregnancy. The origin of the receptors is a female donor with multiple sclerosis, enrolled in a pregnancy study.

J is TRBJ1-5 and V is TRBV27; D perhaps matches TRBD1 (6 bases). Trimming stripped 5 bases from V and 6 bases from J, with 11 bases between. This CDR3 has 13 amino acids. Germline CDR1 and CDR2: MNHEY and SMNVEV (reference sequence). CDR3: CASSIQGGQPQHF. As DNA, the CDR3 is TGTGCCAGCAGTATACAGGGCGGTCAGCCCCAGCATTTT.

This chain joins TRBV7-8 and TRBJ2-1; no clear D. V lost 5 bases to trimming and J lost 8 bases, with 13 bases between them. This CDR3 is built from 13 residues. Germline CDR1 reads SGHVS; CDR2 reads FQNEAQ. The CDR3 sequence: CASSLRWFHEQFF. The CDR3 region has the DNA TGTGCCAGCAGCCTCAGATGGTTCCATGAGCAGTTCTTC.

The rearrangement joins TRBV4-3 to TRBJ2-7; 7 nucleotides align to TRBD2. Per germline, CDR1 LGHNA and CDR2 YSLEER. The ends lost 3 bases at V and 1 base at J; junction bases unmatched: 6. The CDR3 extends over 15 amino acids. The CDR3 DNA reads TGCGCCAGCAGCCACGGGAGGTTTTCATCCTACGAGCAGTACTTC. Its protein is CASSHGRFSSYEQYF.

The rearrangement joins TRBV9 to TRBJ2-7; D remains ambiguous. The CDR3 contains 13 residues. Germline CDR1 SGDLS, CDR2 YYNGEE. Trimming removed 4 bases from V and 3 bases from J, with 11 bases in between. CDR3 sequence reads: CASSPEQDYEQYF. DNA of the CDR3: TGTGCCAGCAGCCCCGAGCAGGACTACGAGCAGTACTTC.

The chain carries TRBV19 and TRBJ2-1; 9 bases are shared with TRBD2. Per the germline V gene, CDR1 is LNHDA and CDR2 is SQIVND (reference sequence). This CDR3 has 16 residues. With 6 bases clipped from V and 9 bases from J, the junction kept 15 bases outside the gene matches. CDR3 in DNA: TGTGCCAGTAGGCCGACAGCGGGAGGAGGTATCGGTGAGCAGTTCTTC. Translating gives CASRPTAGGGIGEQFF.

This chain joins TRBV2 and TRBJ2-5; 8 nucleotides line up with TRBD1. After removal of 8 bases from V and 4 bases from J, the junction contained 12 bases not matched to a gene. The germline gives CDR1 SNHLY, CDR2 FYNNEI. This CDR3 contains 15 residues. This CDR3 is CASSKGQGRAETQYF. The CDR3 coding sequence is TGTGCCAGCTCGAAAGGACAGGGTAGAGCAGAGACCCAGTACTTC.

The chain combines TRBV27 with TRBJ2-3; 9 nucleotides line up with TRBD2. The CDR3 contains 16 residues. Germline CDR1 is MNHEY and CDR2 is SMNVEV (reference sequence). The V and J ends lost 5 bases and 0 bases, in that order; junction bases with no gene match: 6. Here the CDR3 DNA reads TGTGCCAGCAGTATTAGACTAGCGGCTAGCACAGATACGCAGTATTTT. It is translated as CASSIRLAASTDTQYF.

The chain uses TRBV28 and TRBJ1-2; D unresolved. V was clipped by 3 bases and J by 8 bases, with 16 bases between them. Germline-derived CDR1 and CDR2 are MDHEN and SYDVKM. The length of the CDR3 is 14 residues. CDR3 amino acids: CASSFTSAGGGYTF. Here the CDR3 DNA reads TGTGCCAGCAGTTTTACGTCCGCCGGAGGAGGCTACACCTTC.

The chain combines TRBV15 with TRBJ2-3, with D possibly being TRBD2 (5 bases). Germline V gives CDR1 LNHNV, CDR2 YYDKDF (reference sequence). Trimming left V 0 bases short and J 3 bases short, with 13 bases between. The CDR3 covers 16 residues. The CDR3, as DNA: TGTGCCACCAGCAGAGAACTGAGGGTGAGGACAGATACGCAGTATTTT. Translation gives CATSRELRVRTDTQYF.

The table lists this clone with a few counts. The chain combines TRBV4-1 with TRBJ1-1; 9 bases agree with TRBD1. V was clipped by 2 bases and J by 6 bases; unmatched bases: 4. CDR3 size: 14 residues. The germline gives CDR1 MGHRA, CDR2 YSYEKL. Here the CDR3 reads CASSQLTGGPEAFF. The CDR3 region has the DNA TGCGCCAGCAGCCAATTGACAGGGGGTCCTGAAGCTTTCTTT.

This rearrangement joins TRBV7-2 to TRBJ2-7; a weak D match, TRBD2 (6 bases). The germline V and J ends were trimmed by 7 bases and 6 bases, with 16 bases remaining between them. Germline assignment: CDR1 SGHTA and CDR2 FQGNSA. The CDR3 runs 13 residues. CDR3 in DNA: TGTGCCAGCACCCCTGGGGGGAGGCCCGAGCAGTACTTC. This translates into CASTPGGRPEQYF.

This chain connects TRBV7-9 to TRBJ2-3; TRBD2 matches at 7 bases. The CDR3 loop spans 16 amino acids. With V trimmed by 0 bases and J by 7 bases, 10 bases remained unmatched. Germline V lookup: CDR1 SEHNR, CDR2 FQNEAQ (reference sequence). CDR3 nucleotides: TGTGCCAGCAGCTTAGCGGGGATCCGGGGGGTAAATACGCAGTATTTT. It yields the protein CASSLAGIRGVNTQYF.

This rearrangement joins TRBV28 to TRBJ2-7; 7 positions agree with TRBD2. Germline loops: CDR1 MDHEN, CDR2 SYDVKM. The CDR3 sequence is 15 residues long. With V trimmed by 5 bases and J by 2 bases, 9 bases remained unmatched. In DNA, the CDR3 is TGTGCCAGCAGTCCAATAGCGGGCTCCACCTACGAGCAGTACTTC. This codes for CASSPIAGSTYEQYF.

Notes on this clone: A read error may produce the germline difference seen at one junction end. The chain employs TRBV5-6 and TRBJ2-5, with D perhaps matching TRBD1 (6 bases). The CDR3 sequence is 15 residues long. CDR1 and CDR2 from the germline V gene are SGHDT and YYEEEE. CDR3 sequence reads: CASILTQGIRETQYF. The CDR3 DNA is TGTGCCAGCATCTTGACACAGGGAATTAGAGAGACCCAGTACTTC.

This sequence joins TRBV28 and TRBJ2-2; 14 bases align to TRBD2. This CDR3 region has 15 residues. The junction had 1 base not matched to a gene; V was cut back by 6 bases and J by 4 bases. Germline V gene lookup returns CDR1 MDHEN and CDR2 SYDVKM. The CDR3: CASRGTSGSTGELFF. The CDR3 DNA is TGTGCCAGCAGGGGGACTAGCGGGAGCACCGGGGAGCTGTTTTTT. The variable domain in full, completed from reference TRBV28 and TRBJ2-2, reads DVKVTQSSRYLVKRTGEKVFLECVQDMDHENMFWYRQDPGLGLRLIYFSYDVKMKEKGDIPEGYSVSREKKERFSLILESASTNQTSMYLCASRGTSGSTGELFFGEGSRLTVL.

This clone showed up just a few times. This chain uses TRBV19 with TRBJ2-2, with a weak D call TRBD1 (6 bases). Trimming pared 5 bases from V and 3 bases from J, leaving 10 bases between. The CDR3 runs to 14 residues. Per the germline V gene, CDR1 is LNHDA and CDR2 is SQIVND (reference sequence). The CDR3 region has the DNA TGTGCCAGTAGTGCCCCAGGGGACACCGGGGAGCTGTTTTTT. This gives the protein CASSAPGDTGELFF.

The chain joins TRBV10-3 to TRBJ2-7, with 8 bases aligning to TRBD1. CDR3 length: 13 residues. Germline CDR1 reads ENHRY; CDR2 reads SYGVKD. J lost 0 bases, V lost 10 bases, and 5 bases had no gene match. In DNA form, the CDR3 reads TGTGCCACCCAGACAGGGGACTCCTACGAGCAGTACTTC. Its protein is CATQTGDSYEQYF.

The chain has TRBV5-4 and TRBJ2-2, with a possible D match to TRBD2 (5 bases). The germline gives CDR1 SGHNT, CDR2 YYREEE (reference sequence). CDR3 length equals 14 residues. V was pared by 5 bases and J by 5 bases, with 13 bases between. CDR3 amino acids: CASRVRGGTGELFF. Written as DNA, the CDR3 is TGTGCCAGCAGGGTGAGAGGCGGGACCGGGGAGCTGTTTTTT. Using reference TRBV5-4 and TRBJ2-2 for the parts outside the CDR3, the full variable domain is ETGVTQSPTHLIKTRGQQVTLRCSSQSGHNTVSWYQQALGQGPQFIFQYYREEENGRGNFPPRFSGLQFPNYSSELNVNALELDDSALYLCASRVRGGTGELFFGEGSRLTVL.

This clone was seen once. The CDR3 is CSVHFSGRAAGELFF. For the CDR3, the DNA is TGCAGCGTCCACTTTAGCGGGAGGGCGGCCGGGGAGCTGTTTTTT. The chain uses TRBV29-1 and TRBJ2-2, with 11 positions matching TRBD2. The CDR3 is 15 amino acids. Germline CDR1 is SQVTM and CDR2 is ANQGSEA. Trimming cost V 6 bases and J 6 bases; bases outside gene matches: 9.

This clone was detected only once. The V call is TRBV27, the J call TRBJ2-4; 10 bases agree with TRBD2. The germline gives CDR1 MNHEY, CDR2 SMNVEV (reference sequence). The CDR3 extends over 15 amino acids. V lost 0 bases to trimming and J lost 13 bases; unmatched junction nucleotides: 9. CDR3 amino acids: CASSLSFSLAGPQYF. In DNA, the CDR3 is TGTGCCAGCAGTTTATCGTTCTCACTAGCGGGACCGCAGTACTTC.

The chain joins TRBV6-5 to TRBJ2-5, with 7 bases matching TRBD2. The CDR3 covers 13 residues. Trimming took 7 bases from V and 1 from J; bases not matched to a gene: 3. Looked up from germline, CDR1 is MNHEY and CDR2 is SVGAGI. The CDR3 sequence: CASTSGLQETQYF. DNA for the CDR3: TGTGCCAGCACTAGCGGCCTCCAAGAGACCCAGTACTTC.

This rearrangement joins TRBV30 to TRBJ2-5; a weak D match, TRBD1 (6 bases). CDR3 length equals 14 residues. Germline V lookup: CDR1 GTSNPN, CDR2 SVGIG (reference sequence). The V and J ends lost 2 bases and 1 base respectively, with 11 bases between them. CDR3 nucleotide sequence: TGTGCCTGGAGTCTGGACAGCCTCCAAGAGACCCAGTACTTC. It translates to CAWSLDSLQETQYF.

The chain joins TRBV7-8 to TRBJ2-2; D may be TRBD2 (5 bases). Germline CDR1 SGHVS, CDR2 FQNEAQ. CDR3 length: 12 residues. V was cut by 5 bases and J by 6 bases, with 7 bases left in between. CDR3 residues: CASSRGPGELFF. CDR3 DNA sequence: TGTGCCAGCAGCCGGGGTCCCGGGGAGCTGTTTTTT.